Each of the 30 T cell receptor beta chains below was sequenced from the same sample in a study of T cells after yellow fever vaccination. TCRdb independently ran MiXCR on the 5' RACE reads; one entry per CDR3 protein. The table has about 330,000 distinct CDR3 sequences, 4.1% seen once. This material consisted of PBMCs, taken 5 days after the yellow fever booster vaccination. Receptor source: a man aged 18 to 35 who received the YFV17D yellow fever vaccine.

This clonotype was seen repeatedly, ten times or more. The chain combines TRBV5-1 with TRBJ2-5; D might be TRBD1 or TRBD2, each matching 5 bases. Trimming left V 4 bases short and J 5 bases short, with 18 bases between. The CDR3 contains 15 residues. CDR1 and CDR2 (germline): SGHRS, YFSETQ. Here the CDR3 DNA reads TGCGCCAGCAGCCCGTTTCGGGACCGAAGGGAGACCCAGTACTTC. Protein product: CASSPFRDRRETQYF.

This clonotype was observed a handful of times. This chain links TRBV28 with TRBJ2-1, with TRBD2 matching 7 bases. Germline V gives CDR1 MDHEN, CDR2 SYDVKM. The trim removed 6 bases at V and 10 bases at J, leaving 6 bases unmatched. The CDR3 sequence is 12 residues long. The CDR3 region has the DNA TGTGCCAGCAGCCAGTCGGGGGGAGAGCAGTTCTTC. Amino acid sequence: CASSQSGGEQFF.

This chain uses TRBV2 with TRBJ2-3; maybe TRBD1 (5 bases). V was cut by 3 bases and J by 11 bases, with 18 bases left in between. The germline V gene encodes CDR1 SNHLY and CDR2 FYNNEI. The CDR3 has 14 amino acids. CDR3 protein: CASSEQGSQTGQYF. DNA of the CDR3: TGTGCCAGCAGTGAGCAGGGCTCCCAGACGGGGCAGTATTTT.

This clonotype came up a few times. The rearrangement links TRBV20-1 to TRBJ2-1; D gene ambiguous. The CDR3 length is 11 residues. Germline CDR1 and CDR2: DFQATT and SNEGSKA (reference sequence). V lost 0 bases and J lost 8, with 5 bases in between. The CDR3 nucleotides read TGCAGTGCTAGAGATCAATATGAGCAGTTCTTC. Translated, it gives CSARDQYEQFF.

This clonotype appeared a few times. The chain has TRBV5-5 and TRBJ1-2, with TRBD1 as a possible D gene (6 bases). The CDR3 extends over 13 amino acids. Per germline, CDR1 SGHKS and CDR2 YYEKEE (reference sequence). V was trimmed by 4 bases and J by 1 base, leaving 8 bases between them. CDR3 sequence (DNA): TGTGCCAGCAGCGAGGACAGTAACTATGGCTACACCTTC. Its translation: CASSEDSNYGYTF. The entire variable domain, with the rest obtained from reference TRBV5-5 and TRBJ1-2, is as follows: DAGVTQSPTHLIKTRGQQVTLRCSPISGHKSVSWYQQVLGQGPQFIFQYYEKEERGRGNFPDRFSARQFPNYSSELNVNALLLGDSALYLCASSEDSNYGYTFGSGTRLTVV.

V gene TRBV12-3 or TRBV12-4 combines with J gene TRBJ1-5; D gene ambiguous. V was trimmed by 7 bases and J by 1 base, leaving 14 bases between them. This CDR3 region has 15 residues. CDR3 protein: CASKGSEGSNQPQHF. The CDR3 nucleotides are TGTGCCAGCAAGGGATCGGAGGGAAGCAATCAGCCCCAGCATTTT.

The chain has TRBV3-1 and TRBJ2-7; a possible D gene is TRBD1 (5 bases). Deletions cut 4 bases from V and 10 bases from J, with 20 bases between. CDR3 length: 14 amino acids. The germline gives CDR1 LGHDT, CDR2 YNNKEL (reference sequence). The CDR3 region has the DNA TGTGCCAGCAGCCTTAGTCTTGTTGGGGCGAGACAGTACTTC. Residues: CASSLSLVGARQYF.

The rearrangement uses TRBV28 and TRBJ1-5, with TRBD1 as a possible D gene (5 bases). Germline CDR1 and CDR2: MDHEN and SYDVKM. This CDR3 is 14 amino acids long. Trimming removed 7 bases at V and 0 bases at J, with 10 bases between. The CDR3 loop is CASTGKSSNQPQHF. The CDR3 DNA sequence: TGTGCCAGCACAGGGAAATCTAGCAATCAGCCCCAGCATTTT.

This rearrangement joins TRBV29-1 to TRBJ2-1; 7 nucleotides align to TRBD1. The CDR3 totals 12 residues. Germline loops: CDR1 SQVTM, CDR2 ANQGSEA. Trimming removed 7 bases from V and 6 bases from J; junction bases left unmatched: 6. CDR3 sequence (DNA): TGCAGCGCGTACAGGGGAAGCAATGAGCAGTTCTTC. This gives the protein CSAYRGSNEQFF.

The chain links TRBV6-6 to TRBJ1-5; a possible D gene is TRBD1 (5 bases). The V and J ends lost 2 bases and 3 bases respectively, with 8 bases between them. The CDR3 spans 14 residues. CDR1 and CDR2 from the germline V gene are MNHNY and SVGAGI (reference sequence). The CDR3, as DNA: TGTGCCAGCAGTTACAGGGGTCACAATCAGCCCCAGCATTTT. As protein: CASSYRGHNQPQHF.

To note about this clonotype: Since a much larger clone is just one base distant, this may be a read error. The chain combines TRBV7-6 with TRBJ2-7; 8 bases line up with TRBD1. The assigned J gene may be wrong: the sequence end matches TRBJ2-1 better. CDR3 length equals 15 residues. The V gene's germline CDR1 is SGHVS and CDR2 FNYEAQ. The CDR3 coding sequence is TGTGCCAGCTCATTCGGACAGGGTGGAACCTACGAGCAGTTCTTC. This codes for CASSFGQGGTYEQFF.

This clonotype was counted between two and nine times. This chain links TRBV4-1 with TRBJ2-6; D is perhaps TRBD2 (5 bases). V gave up 6 bases and J gave up 0 bases, with 15 bases separating them. From germline, CDR1 is MGHRA and CDR2 YSYEKL. There are 17 residues in the CDR3. The CDR3 bases are TGCGCCAGCAGGTTCGGACTGACGAGCTCTGGGGCCAACGTCCTGACTTTC. Translated: CASRFGLTSSGANVLTF.

This clonotype was seen at least ten times. V and J are TRBV20-1 and TRBJ2-3; no clear D gene. The CDR3 contains 12 residues. Deletions cut 6 bases from V and 4 bases from J, with 11 bases between. CDR1 is DFQATT, CDR2 SNEGSKA, per germline (reference sequence). The CDR3 here is CSAPGFADTQYF. The CDR3, as DNA: TGCAGTGCCCCCGGGTTTGCAGATACGCAGTATTTT.

This clonotype was counted a few times. The V call is TRBV12-3 or TRBV12-4, the J call TRBJ1-1; D uncertain. This CDR3 contains 11 residues. V lost 7 bases to trimming and J lost 4 bases, with 7 bases between them. Here the CDR3 DNA reads TGTGCCAGCATGGTAGTCACTGAAGCTTTCTTT. Translating it yields CASMVVTEAFF.

This clonotype has more than one count but fewer than ten. J is TRBJ2-3 and V is TRBV7-2; D is unresolved. V lost 1 base to trimming and J lost 0 bases, with 8 bases between them. This CDR3 has 15 amino acids. CDR1 SGHTA and CDR2 FQGNSA come from the germline V gene. The CDR3 bases are TGTGCCAGCAGCTTAGTTTACTTGAGCACAGATACGCAGTATTTT. Its translation is CASSLVYLSTDTQYF.

This clonotype came up many times. The chain is built from TRBV3-1 and TRBJ2-1; the D call may be TRBD1 or TRBD2 (5 bases each). Germline V gives CDR1 LGHDT, CDR2 YNNKEL (reference sequence). This CDR3 has 16 amino acids. V lost 2 bases and J lost 4, with 15 bases in between. The chain's CDR3 is CASSQWDPDPYNEQFF. The DNA for the CDR3 is TGTGCCAGCAGCCAATGGGACCCGGACCCTTACAATGAGCAGTTCTTC.

This clonotype was seen a handful of times. The V and J genes are TRBV28 and TRBJ2-3; 11 bases agree with TRBD2. The CDR3 consists of 15 residues. Germline V gene sequence: CDR1 MDHEN, CDR2 SYDVKM. After removal of 10 bases from V and 4 bases from J, the junction contained 10 bases not matched to a gene. The CDR3 sequence is CATLPSGGQADTQYF. The CDR3 DNA follows: TGTGCCACCCTCCCTAGCGGGGGGCAGGCAGATACGCAGTATTTT.

The rearrangement joins TRBV27 to TRBJ2-1; D remains unclear. The V gene lost 2 bases and the J gene lost 13 bases, with 12 bases spanning the gap. The V gene's germline CDR1 is MNHEY and CDR2 SMNVEV (reference sequence). This CDR3 comprises 12 residues. In DNA, the CDR3 is TGTGCCAGCAGTTTACCGCTGGGGAACCAGTTCTTC. Its translation is CASSLPLGNQFF.

This clonotype has ten or more counts. The chain carries TRBV28 and TRBJ2-4, with D possibly being TRBD1 (5 bases). Trimming removed 7 bases at V and 12 bases at J, with 19 bases between. This CDR3 region has 13 residues. Germline loops: CDR1 MDHEN, CDR2 SYDVKM. DNA of the CDR3: TGTGCCAGCACCTTCCGACAGTCGGGTCCTCAGTACTTC. This sequence encodes CASTFRQSGPQYF.

The rearrangement links TRBV12-3 or TRBV12-4 to TRBJ2-5; the D gene is possibly TRBD2 (6 bases). V shed 7 bases and J shed 9 bases, with 21 bases lying between them. CDR3 length equals 14 residues. CDR3 coding DNA: TGTGCCAGCACCACGGACTATCCCCAGATGGCCCAGTACTTC. Protein sequence: CASTTDYPQMAQYF.

This clonotype was found many times. This chain connects TRBV6-5 to TRBJ2-3; perhaps TRBD1 as D (6 bases). This CDR3 has 14 amino acids. In germline, CDR1 is MNHEY, CDR2 SVGAGI. V gave up 6 bases and J gave up 4 bases, with 14 bases separating them. The CDR3: CASSQGNWADTQYF. In DNA, the CDR3 is TGTGCCAGCAGCCAGGGGAATTGGGCAGATACGCAGTATTTT.

This clonotype turned up a few times. The chain combines TRBV3-1 with TRBJ1-2; D gene unclear. Between the trimmed V and J ends, which lost 0 bases and 4 bases, there was a span of 12 bases. The CDR3 totals 15 residues. Per the germline V gene, CDR1 is LGHDT and CDR2 is YNNKEL (reference sequence). The CDR3 nucleotides are TGTGCCAGCAGCCAAGATCCGGGCCGGAGCTATGGCTACACCTTC. This translates into CASSQDPGRSYGYTF.

V is TRBV7-2 and J is TRBJ2-2, with D possibly being TRBD2 (6 bases). Looked up from germline, CDR1 is SGHTA and CDR2 is FQGNSA. Trimming cost V 2 bases and J 1 base, with 11 bases left between them. The CDR3 spans 16 residues. The CDR3 here is CASSLMRRGNTGELFF. As DNA, the CDR3 is TGTGCCAGCAGCTTAATGCGGCGGGGGAACACCGGGGAGCTGTTTTTT. The full variable domain, with the rest looked up from reference TRBV7-2 and TRBJ2-2, is GAGVSQSPSNKVTEKGKDVELRCDPISGHTALYWYRQSLGQGLEFLIYFQGNSAPDKSGLPSDRFSAERTGGSVSTLTIQRTQQEDSAVYLCASSLMRRGNTGELFFGEGSRLTVL.

At least ten counts were recorded for this clonotype. The J gene is TRBJ1-6, the V gene TRBV12-5; D possibly corresponds to TRBD1 (5 bases). CDR1 is LGHNT, CDR2 FRNRAP, per germline. There are 14 residues in the CDR3. The V and J ends lost 3 bases and 9 bases respectively, with 12 bases between them. CDR3 nucleotide sequence: TGTGCTAGTGGTTTAGAACTGGGGGGTTCACCCCTCCACTTT. It translates to CASGLELGGSPLHF.

In this sample, this clonotype turned up a few times. The chain uses TRBV19 and TRBJ1-2; 7 nucleotides align to TRBD1. CDR1 and CDR2 from the germline V gene are LNHDA and SQIVND (reference sequence). V lost 2 bases, J lost 7 bases, and 10 bases stayed unmatched. This CDR3 is 15 amino acids long. The CDR3 region is CASSIWDSSHFGYTF. CDR3 nucleotides: TGTGCCAGTAGTATATGGGACAGTTCCCATTTTGGCTACACCTTC.

This chain uses TRBV12-3 or TRBV12-4 with TRBJ2-2; D call uncertain. The V end was cut by 6 bases, the J end by 1 base, with 9 bases between. The CDR3 covers 14 residues. The CDR3 region is CASSPFGNTGELFF. CDR3 coding DNA: TGTGCCAGCAGCCCATTCGGGAACACCGGGGAGCTGTTTTTT.

This chain uses TRBV7-6 with TRBJ2-5; TRBD1 matches 10 bases. The CDR3 consists of 14 residues. The ends lost 6 bases at V and 5 bases at J; junction bases unmatched: 6. Per the germline V gene, CDR1 is SGHVS and CDR2 is FNYEAQ. CDR3 nucleotide sequence: TGTGCCAGCAGAAAGACAGGGGGCTGGGAGACCCAGTACTTC. As protein: CASRKTGGWETQYF.

The rearrangement joins TRBV4-3 to TRBJ2-7; TRBD2 is a possible D gene (5 bases). With 0 bases removed from V and 2 bases from J, the gap between germline ends came to 11 bases. This CDR3 spans 15 amino acids. In germline, CDR1 is LGHNA, CDR2 YSLEER. For the CDR3, the DNA is TGCGCCAGCAGCCAAGATTCTTCCGGGGCCTACGAGCAGTACGTC. Its translation is CASSQDSSGAYEQYV.

V and J are TRBV4-3 and TRBJ1-1; D possibly corresponds to TRBD1 (5 bases). Germline-derived CDR1 and CDR2 are LGHNA and YSLEER. The V gene lost 4 bases and the J gene lost 4 bases, with 16 bases spanning the gap. CDR3 size: 15 residues. CDR3 nucleotide sequence: TGCGCCAGCAGCCTCGGGCTTCGGGGGACCACTGAAGCTTTCTTT. Translated, it gives CASSLGLRGTTEAFF.

The rearrangement uses TRBV11-2 and TRBJ2-3, with D perhaps matching TRBD2 (6 bases). The CDR3 is made up of 15 amino acids. Trimming shortened V by 5 bases and J by 0 bases, and 12 bases separated the two germline ends. The germline V gene has CDR1 SGHAT and CDR2 FQNNGV. The CDR3 DNA reads TGTGCCAGCAGCCACGGGACTGATAGCACAGATACGCAGTATTTT. This encodes CASSHGTDSTDTQYF.